The entry that follows covers one T cell receptor (beta chain) sequence. PCR employed 60 Vbeta and 13 Jbeta primers. TCRdb keeps only in-frame clones here, not all; method: immunoSEQ multiplex PCR. In total, the table holds some 120,000 clones. This entry belongs to a study of cytomegalovirus exposure and HLA in healthy donors. This CDR3 is 17 amino acids long. Germline CDR1 and CDR2: SGHNT and YYREEE (reference sequence). The J segment lost 4 bases and the V segment lost 5 bases, leaving 16 bases of the junction unmatched. Sequenced material: PBMCs. This TCR was sampled from a man aged 18 to 29 in good health and CMV-seronegative. The V and J genes are TRBV5-4 and TRBJ2-7; 9 nucleotides line up with TRBD2. In DNA, the CDR3 is TGTGCCAGCAGTCCACCAGGTATGGGACTAGCATTTTACGAGCAGTACTTC. This sequence encodes CASSPPGMGLAFYEQYF.